A selection of T cell receptor beta chains follows, all from one sample in a study of human T cells and chemical hapten exposure. One entry per CDR3 protein, called by TCRdb with MiXCR from the RACE reads. The top ten hold under 6.5% of the sample, which has about 45,000 distinct CDR3 sequences, around 4.5% seen once. The sample was whole blood. The receptors were gathered from a human donor in good health. Some clones in this sample may be carry-over from other donors' samples. Each CDR3 is given with its conserved first and last residue. The D gene is left open where the match is weak. For some rows the clone size is stated as once, few or many, or as a class when expanded; others skip it.

clone_size	d_call	v_call	j_call	cdr3_aa	cdr3_nt
few	TRBD1	TRBV12-3/TRBV12-4	TRBJ1-4	CASSGQGPREKLFF	TGTGCCAGCAGTGGACAGGGTCCTCGAGAAAAACTGTTTTTT
-	TRBD1	TRBV6-5	TRBJ2-1	CASSQGTGGPYNEQFF	TGTGCCAGCAGCCAAGGTACAGGGGGACCCTACAATGAGCAGTTCTTC
many	TRBD2	TRBV7-9	TRBJ2-1	CASSLLAGGPKGNEQFF	TGTGCCAGCAGCTTGCTAGCGGGAGGGCCAAAGGGGAATGAGCAGTTCTTC
-	-	TRBV5-6	TRBJ2-6	CASSFYSNSGANVLTF	TGTGCCAGCAGCTTTTATTCTAACTCTGGGGCCAACGTCCTGACTTTC
many	TRBD2	TRBV12-3/TRBV12-4	TRBJ2-3	CASRGGRVADTQYF	TGTGCCAGCAGGGGCGGGAGGGTCGCAGATACGCAGTATTTT
-	-	TRBV18	TRBJ1-3	CASSPLRLGSTGNTIYF	TGTGCCAGCTCACCTCTTCGGCTGGGGAGCACTGGAAACACCATATATTTT
-	TRBD1	TRBV27	TRBJ1-4	CASSIRGRRNEKLFF	TGTGCCAGCAGTATTAGGGGGCGAAGGAATGAAAAACTGTTTTTT
many	-	TRBV18	TRBJ1-6	CASSPNGAGGNSPLHF	TGTGCCAGCTCACCCAATGGAGCTGGCGGTAATTCACCCCTCCACTTT
many	-	TRBV20-1	TRBJ2-2	CSGGSGTTGELFF	TGCAGTGGGGGCTCGGGGACGACCGGGGAGCTGTTTTTT
many	-	TRBV3-1	TRBJ2-2	CASSQPRGLATNTGELFF	TGTGCCAGCAGCCAACCCCGGGGGCTAGCGACGAACACCGGGGAGCTGTTTTTT
many	TRBD2	TRBV30	TRBJ2-3	CAWSGGGLPSTDTQYF	TGTGCCTGGAGTGGGGGGGGACTTCCATCTACAGATACGCAGTATTTT
many	TRBD2	TRBV20-1	TRBJ2-7	CSARGTSGNHYEQYF	TGCAGTGCCAGAGGGACTAGCGGGAACCACTACGAGCAGTACTTC
-	TRBD1	TRBV7-9	TRBJ1-4	CASSLSPGQGDEKLFF	TGTGCCAGCAGCTTATCACCGGGACAGGGGGATGAAAAACTGTTTTTT
many	-	TRBV9	TRBJ1-6	CASSAGGGRKPLHF	TGTGCCAGCAGCGCGGGGGGTGGCCGAAAACCCCTCCACTTT
many	TRBD1	TRBV5-1	TRBJ2-7	CASSFRDRGNEQYF	TGCGCCAGCAGCTTCCGGGACAGGGGAAACGAGCAGTACTTC
-	-	TRBV20-1	TRBJ2-3	CSARGPRGSTDTQYF	TGCAGTGCTAGAGGACCCCGGGGGAGCACAGATACGCAGTATTTT
many	-	TRBV11-1	TRBJ2-1	CASSGQGLLPTNEQFF	TGTGCCAGCAGCGGCCAGGGACTCCTTCCGACGAATGAGCAGTTCTTC
few	TRBD1	TRBV5-4	TRBJ2-7	CASSPGQGRSEQYF	TGTGCCAGCAGTCCGGGACAGGGAAGGTCCGAGCAGTACTTC
many	-	TRBV7-3	TRBJ2-2	CASSLKLAGITGELFF	TGTGCCAGCAGCTTAAAATTGGCCGGGATAACCGGGGAGCTGTTTTTT
many	TRBD2	TRBV6-1	TRBJ2-4	CASTSDGLGKNIQYF	TGTGCCAGCACGTCAGACGGACTAGGCAAAAACATTCAGTACTTC
-	-	TRBV6-5	TRBJ1-1	CASSSVTVSENTEAFF	TGTGCCAGCAGTTCCGTGACAGTTAGCGAGAACACTGAAGCTTTCTTT
many	-	TRBV10-2	TRBJ2-3	CASRDRVSTDTQYF	TGCGCCAGCCGGGACCGTGTGTCTACAGATACGCAGTATTTT
many	-	TRBV20-1	TRBJ1-1	CSAREGEPAFF	TGCAGTGCTAGAGAGGGAGAACCCGCTTTCTTT
many	TRBD2	TRBV6-2/TRBV6-3	TRBJ2-1	CASSRPSGASHEQFF	TGTGCCAGCAGCCGACCTAGCGGGGCTTCCCATGAGCAGTTCTTC
-	-	TRBV2	TRBJ1-3	CASSEIGTGNTIYF	TGTGCCAGCAGTGAAATAGGGACTGGAAACACCATATATTTT
many	TRBD1	TRBV29-1	TRBJ2-3	CSAMTGLGRSTDTQYF	TGCAGCGCCATGACAGGGCTAGGACGAAGCACAGATACGCAGTATTTT
many	-	TRBV12-3/TRBV12-4	TRBJ1-2	CASSFQGLGGYGYTF	TGTGCCAGCAGTTTTCAGGGTTTGGGCGGCTATGGCTACACCTTC
many	-	TRBV27	TRBJ1-1	CASSLSFRRGPGVEAFF	TGTGCCAGCAGTTTATCGTTTCGCCGGGGACCAGGGGTTGAAGCTTTCTTT
many	-	TRBV12-3/TRBV12-4	TRBJ2-1	CASSFWGYYNEQFF	TGTGCCAGCAGTTTCTGGGGGTACTACAATGAGCAGTTCTTC